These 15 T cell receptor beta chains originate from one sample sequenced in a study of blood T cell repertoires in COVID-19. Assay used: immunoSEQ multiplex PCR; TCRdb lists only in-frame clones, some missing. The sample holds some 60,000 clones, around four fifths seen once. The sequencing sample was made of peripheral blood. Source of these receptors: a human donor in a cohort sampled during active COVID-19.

DNA of the CDR3: TGCGCCAGCAGCTGGGGGAGGGGGACAGGCACTGAAGCTTTCTTT. The encoded protein is CASSWGRGTGTEAFF. This chain uses TRBV5-1 with TRBJ1-1; 8 nucleotides match TRBD1. The germline V gene has CDR1 SGHRS and CDR2 YFSETQ. V dropped 3 bases and J dropped 4; count of bases not matched to a gene: 8. The CDR3 has 15 residues.

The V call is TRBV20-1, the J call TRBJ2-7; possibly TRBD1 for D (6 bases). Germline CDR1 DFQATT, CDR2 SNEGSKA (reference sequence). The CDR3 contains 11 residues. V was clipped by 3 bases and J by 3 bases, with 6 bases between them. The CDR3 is CSASRGYEQYF. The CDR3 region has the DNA TGCAGTGCTAGCAGGGGCTACGAGCAGTACTTC.

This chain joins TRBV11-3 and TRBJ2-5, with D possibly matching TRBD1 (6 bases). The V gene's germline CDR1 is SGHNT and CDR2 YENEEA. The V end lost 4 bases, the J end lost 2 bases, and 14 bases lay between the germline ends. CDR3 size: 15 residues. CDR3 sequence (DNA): TGTGCCAGCAGCTGGGGCGCAGGGGATCAAGAGACCCAGTACTTC. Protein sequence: CASSWGAGDQETQYF.

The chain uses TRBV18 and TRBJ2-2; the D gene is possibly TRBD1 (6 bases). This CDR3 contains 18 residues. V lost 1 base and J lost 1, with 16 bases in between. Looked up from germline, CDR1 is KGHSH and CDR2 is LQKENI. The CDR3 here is CASSPRLLQGKNTGELFF. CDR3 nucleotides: TGTGCCAGCTCACCACGGCTTTTGCAGGGGAAGAACACCGGGGAGCTGTTTTTT.

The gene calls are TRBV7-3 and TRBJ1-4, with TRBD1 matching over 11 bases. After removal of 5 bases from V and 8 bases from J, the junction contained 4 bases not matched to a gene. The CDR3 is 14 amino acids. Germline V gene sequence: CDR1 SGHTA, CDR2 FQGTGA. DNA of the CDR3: TGTGCCAGCAGCGGACAGGGGGCGCGAGAAAAACTGTTTTTT. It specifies CASSGQGAREKLFF.

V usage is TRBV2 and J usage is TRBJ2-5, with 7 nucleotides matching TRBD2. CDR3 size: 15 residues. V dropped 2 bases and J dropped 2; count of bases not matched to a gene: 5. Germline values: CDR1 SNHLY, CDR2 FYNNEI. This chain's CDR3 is CASSETPGLQETQYF. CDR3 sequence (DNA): TGTGCCAGCAGTGAAACCCCGGGACTACAAGAGACCCAGTACTTC.

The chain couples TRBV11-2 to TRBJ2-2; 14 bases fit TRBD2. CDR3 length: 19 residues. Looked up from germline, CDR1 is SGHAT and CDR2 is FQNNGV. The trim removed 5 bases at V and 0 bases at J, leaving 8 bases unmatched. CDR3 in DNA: TGTGCCAGCAGCGGTCTAGGACTAGCGGGGGGTCCGAACACCGGGGAGCTGTTTTTT. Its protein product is CASSGLGLAGGPNTGELFF.

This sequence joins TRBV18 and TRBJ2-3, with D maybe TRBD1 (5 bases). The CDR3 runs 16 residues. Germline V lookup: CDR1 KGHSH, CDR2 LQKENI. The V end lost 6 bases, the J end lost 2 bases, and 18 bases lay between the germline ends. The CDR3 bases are TGTGCCAGCTCGCCCAGGAACAGGCGAAACACAGATACGCAGTATTTT. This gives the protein CASSPRNRRNTDTQYF.

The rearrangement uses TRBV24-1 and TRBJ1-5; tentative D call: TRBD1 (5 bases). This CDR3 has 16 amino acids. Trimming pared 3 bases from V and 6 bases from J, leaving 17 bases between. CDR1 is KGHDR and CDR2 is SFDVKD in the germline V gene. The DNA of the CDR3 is TGTGCCACCAGTGATAGCTTAAGGGGCTGGGGTCAGCCCCAGCATTTT. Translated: CATSDSLRGWGQPQHF.

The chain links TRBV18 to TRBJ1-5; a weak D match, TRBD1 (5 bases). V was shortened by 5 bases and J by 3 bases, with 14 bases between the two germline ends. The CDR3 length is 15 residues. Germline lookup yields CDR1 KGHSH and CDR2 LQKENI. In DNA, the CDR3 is TGTGCCAGCTCATCTCTGCAGGGTACCAATCAGCCCCAGCATTTT. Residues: CASSSLQGTNQPQHF. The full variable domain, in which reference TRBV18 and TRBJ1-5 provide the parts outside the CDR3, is NAGVMQNPRHLVRRRGQEARLRCSPMKGHSHVYWYRQLPEEGLKFMVYLQKENIIDESGMPKERFSAEFPKEGPSILRIQQVVRGDSAAYFCASSSLQGTNQPQHFGDGTRLSIL.

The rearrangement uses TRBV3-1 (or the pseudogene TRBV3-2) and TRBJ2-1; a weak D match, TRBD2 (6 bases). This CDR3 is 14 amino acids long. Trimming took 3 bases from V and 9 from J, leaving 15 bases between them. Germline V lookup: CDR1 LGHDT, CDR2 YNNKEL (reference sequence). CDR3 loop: CASSQRGTTGEQFF. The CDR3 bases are TGTGCCAGCAGCCAGCGGGGAACCACAGGTGAGCAGTTCTTC.

CDR3 sequence: CASSLGREGSTQYF. CDR3 nucleotide sequence: TGTGCCAGCAGCTTAGGACGGGAGGGCAGTACGCAGTATTTT. V gene TRBV7-8 combines with J gene TRBJ2-3; 8 bases line up with TRBD2. This CDR3 spans 14 amino acids. Trimming took 1 base from V and 8 from J; bases not matched to a gene: 5. CDR1 is SGHVS, CDR2 FQNEAQ, per germline.

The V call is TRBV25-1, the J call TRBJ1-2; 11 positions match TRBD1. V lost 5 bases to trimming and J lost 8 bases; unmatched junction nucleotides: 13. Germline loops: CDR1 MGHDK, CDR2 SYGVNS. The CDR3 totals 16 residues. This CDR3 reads CASSPSDGQGALGYTF. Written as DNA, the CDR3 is TGTGCCAGCAGTCCCTCCGACGGACAGGGGGCGTTAGGCTACACCTTC.

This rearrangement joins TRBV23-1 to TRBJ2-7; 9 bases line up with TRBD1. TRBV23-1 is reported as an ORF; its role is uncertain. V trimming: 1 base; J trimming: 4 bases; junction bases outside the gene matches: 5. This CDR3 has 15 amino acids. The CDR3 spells CASSQLYRGQYEQYF. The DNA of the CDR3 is TGCGCCAGCAGTCAATTATACAGGGGGCAGTACGAGCAGTACTTC.

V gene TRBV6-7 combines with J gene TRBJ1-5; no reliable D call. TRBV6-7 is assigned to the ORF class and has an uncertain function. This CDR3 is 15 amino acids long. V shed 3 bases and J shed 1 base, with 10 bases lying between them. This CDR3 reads CASSYRQVSNQPQHF. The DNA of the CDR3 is TGTGCCAGCAGTTATAGGCAGGTAAGCAATCAGCCCCAGCATTTT.